The 5 T cell receptor beta chains below come from one sample, sequenced in a study of CD8 T cells in Susac syndrome. Reverse transcription used roughly 0.45 to 1 ug RNA and random hexamers. TCRdb ran MiXCR on the immunoSEQ multiplex PCR reads and lists one entry per CDR3 protein. The sample consists of around 110,000 distinct CDR3 sequences, just under 95% of them appearing once. Sequenced material: CD8+ T cells from PBMCs. These TCRs come from a human donor with Susac syndrome.

This rearrangement joins TRBV18 to TRBJ2-7, with D perhaps given as TRBD1 or TRBD2 (5 bases each). V lost 5 bases to trimming and J lost 5 bases, with 13 bases between them. Germline assignment: CDR1 KGHSH and CDR2 LQKENI. CDR3 size: 13 residues. In DNA, the CDR3 is TGTGCCAGCTCAGCAGGGCCCGGGGACGAGCAGTACTTC. Translated, it gives CASSAGPGDEQYF.

The V and J genes are TRBV28 and TRBJ2-7; 7 bases map to TRBD2. V lost 6 bases to trimming and J lost 0 bases; unmatched junction nucleotides: 2. Germline values: CDR1 MDHEN, CDR2 SYDVKM. The CDR3 is made up of 13 amino acids. The CDR3 sequence: CASRGGSSYEQYF. CDR3 nucleotides: TGTGCCAGCAGGGGGGGGAGCTCCTACGAGCAGTACTTC.

CDR3 sequence (DNA): TGTGCCAGCAGCCCGGACGGGTTAACGCCCCAGCATTTT. Translation gives CASSPDGLTPQHF. This chain joins TRBV5-4 and TRBJ1-5; the D is unclear. This CDR3 has 13 amino acids. V shed 4 bases and J shed 9 bases, with 14 bases lying between them. Germline lookup yields CDR1 SGHNT and CDR2 YYREEE (reference sequence).

The chain uses TRBV6-2 or TRBV6-3 and TRBJ2-7, with D perhaps matching TRBD1 (5 bases). With 4 bases removed from V and 4 bases from J, the gap between germline ends came to 11 bases. The CDR3 contains 13 residues. CDR1 is MNHEY, CDR2 SVGEGT, per germline. The CDR3 sequence is CASSSWGTYEQYF. The CDR3 DNA reads TGTGCCAGCAGTTCCTGGGGCACATACGAGCAGTACTTC.

The sample holds a few counts of this clonotype. The chain uses TRBV9 and TRBJ2-7; TRBD1 matches 9 bases. After removal of 0 bases from V and 3 bases from J, the junction contained 1 base not matched to a gene. Germline V gene lookup returns CDR1 SGDLS and CDR2 YYNGEE. This CDR3 contains 14 residues. CDR3 residues: CASSVGGQGYEQYF. DNA for the CDR3: TGTGCCAGCAGCGTAGGGGGACAGGGCTACGAGCAGTACTTC.